A single sample gave rise to the 20 T cell receptor beta chains below, sequenced in a study of identical twins. MiXCR, run by TCRdb on the 5' RACE reads, gives a single entry per CDR3 protein. The table includes hundreds of thousands of distinct CDR3 sequences, approximately 18% detected once. The same sample was also used in a study of T cells expressing NK-cell markers.

The specimen sequenced was PBMCs. These receptors were taken from a woman in her late teens or twenties in good health.

The table lists this clonotype with a few counts. The V call is TRBV29-1, the J call TRBJ2-7; D might be TRBD2 (7 bases). The CDR3 has 12 residues. Trimming removed 6 bases from V and 6 bases from J, with 15 bases in between. The germline gives CDR1 SQVTM, CDR2 ANQGSEA. CDR3 protein: CSVDSGGREQYF. The CDR3 DNA reads as TGCAGCGTAGACTCCGGGGGGCGCGAGCAGTACTTC.

This clonotype has just a few counts. The chain uses TRBV11-2 and TRBJ2-5, with D perhaps given as TRBD1 or TRBD2 (5 bases each). CDR3 length: 14 amino acids. Germline lookup yields CDR1 SGHAT and CDR2 FQNNGV. V was clipped by 5 bases and J by 6 bases, with 16 bases between them. The chain's CDR3 is CASSIPGRAQTQYF. In DNA, the CDR3 is TGTGCCAGCAGCATCCCGGGACGGGCTCAGACCCAGTACTTC. The whole variable domain, filled in from reference TRBV11-2 and TRBJ2-5, reads EAGVAQSPRYKIIEKRQSVAFWCNPISGHATLYWYQQILGQGPKLLIQFQNNGVVDDSQLPKDRFSAERLKGVDSTLKIQPAKLEDSAVYLCASSIPGRAQTQYFGPGTRLLVL.

In its sample, this clonotype was seen a few times. This chain links TRBV4-2 with TRBJ1-1, with a possible D match to TRBD1 (6 bases). Trimming removed 1 base at V and 1 base at J, with 13 bases between. This CDR3 spans 16 amino acids. Germline lookup yields CDR1 LGHNA and CDR2 YNFKEQ. As DNA, the CDR3 is TGTGCCAGCAGCCAAGGGGACACCCTTCCGAACACTGAAGCTTTCTTT. Translated, it gives CASSQGDTLPNTEAFF.

This clonotype has only a few counts. V and J are TRBV7-6 and TRBJ2-1; D is undetermined. Trimming left V 1 base short and J 6 bases short, with 10 bases between. Germline V gene data show CDR1 as SGHVS and CDR2 as FNYEAQ. The CDR3 is 14 residues long. The DNA for the CDR3 is TGTGCCAGCAGCTTAGAAGCCCAAACCAATGAGCAGTTCTTC. Amino acids: CASSLEAQTNEQFF.

The rearrangement uses TRBV24-1 and TRBJ2-3, with 9 bases matching TRBD2. CDR3 length: 12 residues. Germline V gives CDR1 KGHDR, CDR2 SFDVKD. The junction had 6 bases not matched to a gene; V was cut back by 4 bases and J by 14 bases. CDR3 loop: CATSESGTSRYF. The CDR3 region has the DNA TGTGCCACCAGTGAGTCCGGGACTAGCCGGTATTTT.

The genes are TRBV9 and TRBJ2-5, with D possibly matching TRBD2 (5 bases). Trimming left V 0 bases short and J 4 bases short, with 16 bases between. Germline CDR1 and CDR2: SGDLS and YYNGEE. This CDR3 is built from 16 residues. The CDR3 loop reads CASSVGIRGLSETQYF. CDR3 sequence (DNA): TGTGCCAGCAGCGTAGGAATACGAGGGTTATCAGAGACCCAGTACTTC. The whole variable domain, remainder taken from reference TRBV9 and TRBJ2-5, is DSGVTQTPKHLITATGQRVTLRCSPRSGDLSVYWYQQSLDQGLQFLIQYYNGEERAKGNILERFSAQQFPDLHSELNLSSLELGDSALYFCASSVGIRGLSETQYFGPGTRLLVL.

This rearrangement joins TRBV12-3 or TRBV12-4 to TRBJ1-1; D ambiguous. CDR3 length equals 12 residues. V was trimmed by 6 bases and J by 7 bases, leaving 12 bases between them. CDR3 protein: CASRTVGNEAFF. The CDR3 DNA reads TGTGCCAGCAGAACGGTGGGGAATGAAGCTTTCTTT.

Ten or more counts support this clonotype. The chain carries TRBV12-3 or TRBV12-4 and TRBJ1-3; D is undetermined. V was trimmed by 7 bases and J by 5 bases, leaving 6 bases between them. This CDR3 contains 11 residues. The chain's CDR3 is CASTVRNTIYF. The CDR3 bases are TGTGCCAGCACCGTACGAAACACCATATATTTT.

The chain employs TRBV10-3 and TRBJ1-1; D is uncertain. CDR3 length equals 13 residues. Germline V gives CDR1 ENHRY, CDR2 SYGVKD. Trimming left V 4 bases short and J 2 bases short, with 8 bases between. The CDR3 loop is CAISVWKNTEAFF. The CDR3 bases are TGTGCCATCAGTGTGTGGAAAAACACTGAAGCTTTCTTT.

The rearrangement uses TRBV27 and TRBJ2-1; 11 bases agree with TRBD2. CDR1 is MNHEY and CDR2 is SMNVEV in the germline V gene (reference sequence). This CDR3 is 14 amino acids long. V shed 7 bases, J shed 3 bases, and the junction held 2 bases outside the gene matches. The CDR3 DNA is TGTGCCAGCATGGGGACTAGCGGCTACAATGAGCAGTTCTTC. Its translation: CASMGTSGYNEQFF.

This clonotype came up many times. V gene TRBV20-1 combines with J gene TRBJ2-1; TRBD2 matches at 7 bases. The CDR3 is made up of 13 amino acids. The J segment lost 7 bases and the V segment lost 3 bases, leaving 6 bases of the junction unmatched. The germline gives CDR1 DFQATT, CDR2 SNEGSKA (reference sequence). CDR3 coding DNA: TGCAGTGCTAGTCGGGGGGAACGGAATGAGCAGTTCTTC. This encodes CSASRGERNEQFF.

The chain is built from TRBV20-1 and TRBJ1-3; D gene unclear. The CDR3 runs 12 residues. Trimming removed 6 bases from V and 2 bases from J, with 8 bases in between. CDR1 is DFQATT and CDR2 is SNEGSKA in the germline V gene (reference sequence). The CDR3 sequence: CSAPRAGNTIYF. The CDR3 DNA sequence: TGCAGTGCACCGAGGGCTGGAAACACCATATATTTT.

This clonotype was detected a few times. Here the CDR3 DNA reads TGTGCCAGCAGTTTACCTGCTTTAGCGGGACGCACAGATACGCAGTATTTT. This sequence encodes CASSLPALAGRTDTQYF. The chain carries TRBV12-3 or TRBV12-4 and TRBJ2-3; 8 bases are shared with TRBD2. Losses at the gene ends were 2 bases for V and 1 base for J; bases not matched to a gene: 8. This CDR3 is 17 amino acids long.

The chain carries TRBV19 and TRBJ2-7, with D unresolved. The CDR3 has 14 residues. Trimming removed 5 bases from V and 2 bases from J, with 13 bases in between. CDR1 is LNHDA and CDR2 is SQIVND in the germline V gene (reference sequence). The CDR3 region is CASSPGLRAYEQYF. The DNA of the CDR3 is TGTGCCAGTAGTCCCGGGTTAAGAGCCTACGAGCAGTACTTC.

This clonotype was detected ten times or more. The chain has TRBV5-6 and TRBJ2-2; D gene ambiguous. Deletions cut 3 bases from V and 5 bases from J, with 11 bases between. The germline V gene encodes CDR1 SGHDT and CDR2 YYEEEE. This CDR3 is 14 amino acids long. Written as DNA, the CDR3 is TGTGCCAGCAGCTACGATGACGCAACCGGGGAGCTGTTTTTT. This translates into CASSYDDATGELFF.

In its sample, this clonotype was seen a few times. The gene calls are TRBV9 and TRBJ2-7; D is ambiguous. This CDR3 has 13 amino acids. Trimming left V 1 base short and J 0 bases short, with 5 bases between. The germline V gene encodes CDR1 SGDLS and CDR2 YYNGEE. DNA of the CDR3: TGTGCCAGCAGCGTATCCAGCTCCTACGAGCAGTACTTC. This sequence encodes CASSVSSSYEQYF.

This clonotype appeared a few times. The genes are TRBV20-1 and TRBJ2-1, with 10 bases aligning to TRBD2. Germline lookup yields CDR1 DFQATT and CDR2 SNEGSKA (reference sequence). V gave up 6 bases and J gave up 6 bases; unmatched junction bases: 5. This CDR3 contains 13 residues. The CDR3 is CSAWTSGLNEQFF. The CDR3 DNA reads as TGCAGTGCGTGGACTAGCGGACTCAATGAGCAGTTCTTC.

The chain employs TRBV20-1 and TRBJ2-5, with no clear D. Germline CDR1 reads DFQATT; CDR2 reads SNEGSKA (reference sequence). This CDR3 region has 14 residues. Trimming removed 1 base from V and 2 bases from J, with 11 bases in between. The CDR3 loop reads CSARVPQYQETQYF. CDR3 nucleotide sequence: TGCAGTGCTAGAGTACCCCAGTATCAAGAGACCCAGTACTTC.

The chain couples TRBV20-1 to TRBJ2-5; D is possibly TRBD1 (6 bases). The CDR3 loop spans 14 amino acids. The germline V gene has CDR1 DFQATT and CDR2 SNEGSKA (reference sequence). Trimming left V 3 bases short and J 5 bases short, with 16 bases between. CDR3 nucleotide sequence: TGCAGTGCTAGTGAAAGGGGGTATGGGGAGACCCAGTACTTC. Encoded protein: CSASERGYGETQYF.

This clonotype was observed a few times. The chain has TRBV5-1 and TRBJ2-1; 12 bases match TRBD2. The trim removed 4 bases at V and 6 bases at J, leaving 8 bases unmatched. This CDR3 is built from 16 residues. Germline CDR1 and CDR2: SGHRS and YFSETQ. The CDR3 region has the DNA TGCGCCAGCAGCAGAGGACTAGCGGGATATGTCAATGAGCAGTTCTTC. It is translated as CASSRGLAGYVNEQFF.